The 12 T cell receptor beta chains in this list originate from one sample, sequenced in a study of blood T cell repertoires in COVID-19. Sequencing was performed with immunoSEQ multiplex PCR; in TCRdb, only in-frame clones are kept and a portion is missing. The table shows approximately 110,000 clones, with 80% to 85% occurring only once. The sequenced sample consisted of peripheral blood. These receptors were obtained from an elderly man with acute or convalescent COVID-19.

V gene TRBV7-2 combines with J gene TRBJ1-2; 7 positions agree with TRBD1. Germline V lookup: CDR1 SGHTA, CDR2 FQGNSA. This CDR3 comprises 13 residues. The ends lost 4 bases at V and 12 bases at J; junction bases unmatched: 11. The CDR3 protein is CASSSNRGPPDTF. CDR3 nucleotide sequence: TGTGCCAGCAGCTCAAACAGGGGACCCCCAGACACCTTC. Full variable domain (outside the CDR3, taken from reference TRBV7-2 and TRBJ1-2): GAGVSQSPSNKVTEKGKDVELRCDPISGHTALYWYRQSLGQGLEFLIYFQGNSAPDKSGLPSDRFSAERTGGSVSTLTIQRTQQEDSAVYLCASSSNRGPPDTFGSGTRLTVV.

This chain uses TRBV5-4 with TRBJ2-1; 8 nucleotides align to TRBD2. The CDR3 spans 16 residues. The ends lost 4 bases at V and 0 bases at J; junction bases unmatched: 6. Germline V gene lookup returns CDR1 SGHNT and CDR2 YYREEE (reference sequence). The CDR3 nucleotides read TGTGCCAGCAGCCGACTAGCGCAGACCTCCTACAATGAGCAGTTCTTC. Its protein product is CASSRLAQTSYNEQFF.

The CDR3, as DNA: TGTGCCAGCTCACCTCCGGACAGGATTAACTATGGCTACACCTTC. Amino acids: CASSPPDRINYGYTF. The chain links TRBV18 to TRBJ1-2; 7 bases agree with TRBD1. This CDR3 is 15 amino acids long. Germline V gene data show CDR1 as KGHSH and CDR2 as LQKENI. Trimming took 3 bases from V and 1 from J; bases not matched to a gene: 5.

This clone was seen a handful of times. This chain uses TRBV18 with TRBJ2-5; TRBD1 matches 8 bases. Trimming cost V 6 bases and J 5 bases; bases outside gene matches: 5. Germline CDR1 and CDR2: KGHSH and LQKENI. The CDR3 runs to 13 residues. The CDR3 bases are TGTGCCAGCTCGCAGGGGGCCGGGGAGACCCAGTACTTC. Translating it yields CASSQGAGETQYF.

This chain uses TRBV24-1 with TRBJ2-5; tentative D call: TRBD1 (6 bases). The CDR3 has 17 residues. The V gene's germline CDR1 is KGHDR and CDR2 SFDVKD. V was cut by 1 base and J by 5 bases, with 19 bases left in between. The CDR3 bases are TGTGCCACCAGTGATTTTACACAGGGTCCGGTTAGGGAGACCCAGTACTTC. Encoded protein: CATSDFTQGPVRETQYF.

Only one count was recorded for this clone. This CDR3 reads CASSSTGHGYTF. The CDR3, as DNA: TGTGCCAGCAGCTCGACAGGGCATGGCTACACCTTC. This chain connects TRBV6-4 to TRBJ1-2, with 7 bases matching TRBD1. Germline V gene lookup returns CDR1 MRHNA and CDR2 SNTAGT. The CDR3 covers 12 residues. The trim removed 6 bases at V and 6 bases at J, leaving 4 bases unmatched.

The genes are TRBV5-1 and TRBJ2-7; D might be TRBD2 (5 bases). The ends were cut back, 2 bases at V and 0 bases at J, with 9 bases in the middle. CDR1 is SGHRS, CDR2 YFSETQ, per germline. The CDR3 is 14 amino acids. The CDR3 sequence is CASSFSEGSYEQYF. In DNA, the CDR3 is TGCGCCAGCAGCTTCTCCGAGGGCTCCTACGAGCAGTACTTC.

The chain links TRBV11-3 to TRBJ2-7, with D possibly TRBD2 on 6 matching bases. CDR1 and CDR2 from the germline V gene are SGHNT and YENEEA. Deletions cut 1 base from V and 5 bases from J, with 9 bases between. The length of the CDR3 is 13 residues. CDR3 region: CASSLGGGNEQYF. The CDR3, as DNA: TGTGCCAGCAGCTTAGGGGGAGGTAACGAGCAGTACTTC. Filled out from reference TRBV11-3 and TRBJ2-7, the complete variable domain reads EAGVVQSPRYKIIEKKQPVAFWCNPISGHNTLYWYLQNLGQGPELLIRYENEEAVDDSQLPKDRFSAERLKGVDSTLKIQPAELGDSAVYLCASSLGGGNEQYFGPGTRLTVT.

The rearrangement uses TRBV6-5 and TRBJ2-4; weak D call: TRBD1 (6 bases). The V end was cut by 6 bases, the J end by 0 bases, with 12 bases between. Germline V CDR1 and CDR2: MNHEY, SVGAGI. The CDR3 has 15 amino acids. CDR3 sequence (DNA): TGTGCCAGCAGGTTACAGGGTTTAGCCAAAAACATTCAGTACTTC. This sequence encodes CASRLQGLAKNIQYF.

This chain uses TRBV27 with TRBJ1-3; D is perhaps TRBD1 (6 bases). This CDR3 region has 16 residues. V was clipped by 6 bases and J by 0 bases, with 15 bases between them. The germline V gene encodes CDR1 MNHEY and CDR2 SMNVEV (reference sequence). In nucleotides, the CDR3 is TGTGCCAGCAGCCGGTACGGGACACCCTCTGGAAACACCATATATTTT. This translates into CASSRYGTPSGNTIYF.

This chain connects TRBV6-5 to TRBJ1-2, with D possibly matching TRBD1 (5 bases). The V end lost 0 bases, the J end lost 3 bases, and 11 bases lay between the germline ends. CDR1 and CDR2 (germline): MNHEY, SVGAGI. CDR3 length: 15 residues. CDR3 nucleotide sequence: TGTGCCAGCAGTTACTCAGGGGCTGCGGACTATGGCTACACCTTC. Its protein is CASSYSGAADYGYTF.

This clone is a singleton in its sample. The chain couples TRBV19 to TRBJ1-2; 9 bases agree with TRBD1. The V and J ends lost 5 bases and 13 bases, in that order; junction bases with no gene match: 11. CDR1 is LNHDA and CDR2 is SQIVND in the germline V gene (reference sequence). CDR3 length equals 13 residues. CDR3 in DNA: TGTGCCAGTAGTGCCCGTCGGGACAGGGAGCCCACCTTC. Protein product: CASSARRDREPTF.